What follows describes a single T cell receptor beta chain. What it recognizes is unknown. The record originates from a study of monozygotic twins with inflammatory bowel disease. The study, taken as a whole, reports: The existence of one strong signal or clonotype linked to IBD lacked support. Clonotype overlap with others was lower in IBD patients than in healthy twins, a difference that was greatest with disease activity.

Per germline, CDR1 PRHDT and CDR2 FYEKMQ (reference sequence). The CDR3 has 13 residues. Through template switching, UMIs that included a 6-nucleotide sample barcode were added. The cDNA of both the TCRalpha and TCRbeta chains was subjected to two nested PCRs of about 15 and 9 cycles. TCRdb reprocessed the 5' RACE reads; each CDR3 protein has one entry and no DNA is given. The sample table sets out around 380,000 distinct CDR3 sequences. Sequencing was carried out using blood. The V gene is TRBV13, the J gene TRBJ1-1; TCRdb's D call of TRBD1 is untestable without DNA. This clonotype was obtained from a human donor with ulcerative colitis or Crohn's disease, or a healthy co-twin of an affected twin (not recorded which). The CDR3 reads CASSLGGQGKTFF.